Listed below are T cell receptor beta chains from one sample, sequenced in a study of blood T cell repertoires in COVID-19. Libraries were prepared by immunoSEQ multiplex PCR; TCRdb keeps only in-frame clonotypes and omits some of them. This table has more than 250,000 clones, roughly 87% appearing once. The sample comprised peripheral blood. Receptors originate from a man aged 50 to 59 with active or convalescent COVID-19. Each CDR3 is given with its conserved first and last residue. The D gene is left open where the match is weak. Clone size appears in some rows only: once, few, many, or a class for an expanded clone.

CDR3 DNA: TGTGCCTGGAACCCCGGGACAGTAGTCTATGGCTACACCTTC; CDR3 protein: CAWNPGTVVYGYTF; CDR3 length: 14; D gene: TRBD1; clone size: .; J gene: TRBJ1-2; V gene: TRBV30
CDR3 DNA: TGCGCCAGCCTGGGACAACCATCCAACTCCTACGAGCAGTACTTC; CDR3 protein: CASLGQPSNSYEQYF; CDR3 length: 15; D gene: .; clone size: .; J gene: TRBJ2-7; V gene: TRBV5-1
CDR3 DNA: TGTGCCAGCTCACCACAACTAAGGAACACCGGGGAGCTGTTTTTT; CDR3 protein: CASSPQLRNTGELFF; CDR3 length: 15; D gene: .; clone size: .; J gene: TRBJ2-2; V gene: TRBV18
CDR3 DNA: TGTGCCAGCAGTTCCGGGGGACAGGTATTTAGCTATGGCTACACCTTC; CDR3 protein: CASSSGGQVFSYGYTF; CDR3 length: 16; D gene: TRBD1; clone size: .; J gene: TRBJ1-2; V gene: TRBV28
CDR3 DNA: TGTGCCAGTAATAGCCAACATCAGCCCCAGCATTTT; CDR3 protein: CASNSQHQPQHF; CDR3 length: 12; D gene: .; clone size: few; J gene: TRBJ1-5; V gene: TRBV19
CDR3 DNA: TGTGCCAGCAGAGGAACTCAGGGGGAAGGCTATGGCTACACCTTC; CDR3 protein: CASRGTQGEGYGYTF; CDR3 length: 15; D gene: TRBD1; clone size: .; J gene: TRBJ1-2; V gene: TRBV9
CDR3 DNA: TGCGCCAGCAGGGGGACTAGCGAAGAGACCCAGTACTTC; CDR3 protein: CASRGTSEETQYF; CDR3 length: 13; D gene: TRBD2; clone size: once; J gene: TRBJ2-5; V gene: TRBV5-1
CDR3 DNA: TGTGCCAGCAGCTTGGCCGGGAATGAGCAGTTCTTC; CDR3 protein: CASSLAGNEQFF; CDR3 length: 12; D gene: .; clone size: .; J gene: TRBJ2-1; V gene: TRBV5-4
CDR3 DNA: TGTGCCTGGAAGCGGGGCCTGTCGAACTATGGCTACACCTTC; CDR3 protein: CAWKRGLSNYGYTF; CDR3 length: 14; D gene: .; clone size: .; J gene: TRBJ1-2; V gene: TRBV30
CDR3 DNA: TGTGCCAGCAGCCAAGAACCGGGAGAGACCCAGTACTTC; CDR3 protein: CASSQEPGETQYF; CDR3 length: 13; D gene: .; clone size: .; J gene: TRBJ2-5; V gene: TRBV7-2
CDR3 DNA: TGTGCCAGCAGTCCTGACAGGGCAATGGGTATAGGGGAAAAACTGTTTTTT; CDR3 protein: CASSPDRAMGIGEKLFF; CDR3 length: 17; D gene: TRBD1; clone size: .; J gene: TRBJ1-4; V gene: TRBV6-6
CDR3 DNA: TGTGCCAGCAGCCTAAGACAGGGGGCGAGCACTGAAGCTTTCTTT; CDR3 protein: CASSLRQGASTEAFF; CDR3 length: 15; D gene: TRBD1; clone size: .; J gene: TRBJ1-1; V gene: TRBV7-3
CDR3 DNA: TGTGCCAGCAGTCTCGGACAGGGAGTTGCCGGGGAGCTGTTTTTT; CDR3 protein: CASSLGQGVAGELFF; CDR3 length: 15; D gene: TRBD1; clone size: .; J gene: TRBJ2-2; V gene: TRBV28
CDR3 DNA: TGTGCCAGCAGCCTGACAGGGTCCGGAACTTACGAGCAGTACTTC; CDR3 protein: CASSLTGSGTYEQYF; CDR3 length: 15; D gene: TRBD1; clone size: .; J gene: TRBJ2-7; V gene: TRBV6-5
CDR3 DNA: TGTGCCAGCAGTTCACCTGGACAGGGAGAAACTTACAATGAGCAGTTCTTC; CDR3 protein: CASSSPGQGETYNEQFF; CDR3 length: 17; D gene: TRBD1; clone size: .; J gene: TRBJ2-1; V gene: TRBV28
CDR3 DNA: TGTGCCACCAGCAGGGACGGACAGTCGGGAACATCCTTC; CDR3 protein: CATSRDGQSGTSF; CDR3 length: 13; D gene: .; clone size: once; J gene: TRBJ1-2; V gene: TRBV15
CDR3 DNA: TGTGCCAGCAAACTACGGTCCAGGGATTCAGCCGGGGAGCTGTTTTTT; CDR3 protein: CASKLRSRDSAGELFF; CDR3 length: 16; D gene: .; clone size: .; J gene: TRBJ2-2; V gene: TRBV2
CDR3 DNA: TGTGCCAGCAGCTTAAGTACAGATTATGGCTACACCTTC; CDR3 protein: CASSLSTDYGYTF; CDR3 length: 13; D gene: .; clone size: .; J gene: TRBJ1-2; V gene: TRBV11-2
CDR3 DNA: TGTGCCAGCAGCTTAGATGCGGGCCACTCCTACGAGCAGTACTTC; CDR3 protein: CASSLDAGHSYEQYF; CDR3 length: 15; D gene: .; clone size: few; J gene: TRBJ2-7; V gene: TRBV7-9
CDR3 DNA: TGTGCCAGCAGCCCCGTAGGGACTAGCGCGTCCTACGAGCAGTACTTC; CDR3 protein: CASSPVGTSASYEQYF; CDR3 length: 16; D gene: TRBD2; clone size: .; J gene: TRBJ2-7; V gene: TRBV7-9
CDR3 DNA: TGTGCCAGCAGTTGGGCGTCAACTAATGAAAAACTGTTTTTT; CDR3 protein: CASSWASTNEKLFF; CDR3 length: 14; D gene: .; clone size: .; J gene: TRBJ1-4; V gene: TRBV28
CDR3 DNA: TGTGCCAGCAGCGCTACTGGACAGGGCGTAGCCTACACCGGGGAGCTGTTTTTT; CDR3 protein: CASSATGQGVAYTGELFF; CDR3 length: 18; D gene: TRBD1; clone size: .; J gene: TRBJ2-2; V gene: TRBV5-4
CDR3 DNA: TGTGCCAGTTGGCCCGGGACTAGCGGGAAGGGGCAGTACTTC; CDR3 protein: CASWPGTSGKGQYF; CDR3 length: 14; D gene: TRBD2; clone size: .; J gene: TRBJ2-7; V gene: TRBV2
CDR3 DNA: TGTGCCAGCCGCGGCCCTTCCACAGATACGCAGTATTTT; CDR3 protein: CASRGPSTDTQYF; CDR3 length: 13; D gene: .; clone size: .; J gene: TRBJ2-3; V gene: TRBV6-5
CDR3 DNA: TGTGCCAGCAGTCCAGCAGACAGGGGCACTGAAGCTTTCTTT; CDR3 protein: CASSPADRGTEAFF; CDR3 length: 14; D gene: TRBD1; clone size: .; J gene: TRBJ1-1; V gene: TRBV28
CDR3 DNA: TGTGCCACCAGTGATTTCCTGTTAGCGGGACCTCCCGGGGAGCTGTTTTTT; CDR3 protein: CATSDFLLAGPPGELFF; CDR3 length: 17; D gene: TRBD2; clone size: once; J gene: TRBJ2-2; V gene: TRBV24-1
CDR3 DNA: TGTGCCAGCAGCTTAGAGAGTAGTCAGCCCCAGCATTTT; CDR3 protein: CASSLESSQPQHF; CDR3 length: 13; D gene: .; clone size: few; J gene: TRBJ1-5; V gene: TRBV11-2
CDR3 DNA: TGTGCCAGCAGCGTAGGGATCGGGGTGACCTACGAGCAGTACTTC; CDR3 protein: CASSVGIGVTYEQYF; CDR3 length: 15; D gene: .; clone size: .; J gene: TRBJ2-7; V gene: TRBV9
CDR3 DNA: TGTGCCAGCAGCAAAGAACGGGACTCTGGAAACACCATATATTTT; CDR3 protein: CASSKERDSGNTIYF; CDR3 length: 15; D gene: .; clone size: .; J gene: TRBJ1-3; V gene: TRBV21-1
CDR3 DNA: TGTGCCAGCAGTTCTGGGGGGGAGGGCCAACAGTACTTC; CDR3 protein: CASSSGGEGQQYF; CDR3 length: 13; D gene: TRBD2; clone size: .; J gene: TRBJ2-7; V gene: TRBV28
CDR3 DNA: TGTGCCAGCAGCTTAGAAGGGGATCAGCCCCAGCATTTT; CDR3 protein: CASSLEGDQPQHF; CDR3 length: 13; D gene: .; clone size: .; J gene: TRBJ1-5; V gene: TRBV11-2
CDR3 DNA: TGCAGCGCTGCGGGGTATCGGTCTGTCCCAGATACGCAGTATTTT; CDR3 protein: CSAAGYRSVPDTQYF; CDR3 length: 15; D gene: .; clone size: .; J gene: TRBJ2-3; V gene: TRBV29-1
CDR3 DNA: TGCGCCAGCAGCGAACAACTAGCGGCTTCCTACGAGCAGTACTTC; CDR3 protein: CASSEQLAASYEQYF; CDR3 length: 15; D gene: TRBD2; clone size: .; J gene: TRBJ2-7; V gene: TRBV5-1
CDR3 DNA: TGTGCCAGCAGTTCAGGGGTGGCTAATGAAAAACTGTTTTTT; CDR3 protein: CASSSGVANEKLFF; CDR3 length: 14; D gene: .; clone size: few; J gene: TRBJ1-4; V gene: TRBV2
CDR3 DNA: TGTGCCAGTTGTTTTAGGGAGTTTGTGAACGAGCAGTACTTC; CDR3 protein: CASCFREFVNEQYF; CDR3 length: 14; D gene: .; clone size: once; J gene: TRBJ2-7; V gene: TRBV6-5
CDR3 DNA: TGTGCCAGCAGCGACCGGACAGGGAGCTCCTACGAGCAGTACTTC; CDR3 protein: CASSDRTGSSYEQYF; CDR3 length: 15; D gene: TRBD1; clone size: .; J gene: TRBJ2-7; V gene: TRBV6-6
CDR3 DNA: TGTGCCAGCACTCCAACCAGGGTCACTGAAGCTTTCTTT; CDR3 protein: CASTPTRVTEAFF; CDR3 length: 13; D gene: .; clone size: .; J gene: TRBJ1-1; V gene: TRBV6-5
CDR3 DNA: TGCGCCAGCAGCTTGGGCGGACAGGGAGACTATGGCTACACCTTC; CDR3 protein: CASSLGGQGDYGYTF; CDR3 length: 15; D gene: TRBD1; clone size: .; J gene: TRBJ1-2; V gene: TRBV5-1
CDR3 DNA: TGTGCCAGCAGTTACTCGGGACTAGGCAATCAGCCCCAGCATTTT; CDR3 protein: CASSYSGLGNQPQHF; CDR3 length: 15; D gene: .; clone size: .; J gene: TRBJ1-5; V gene: TRBV6-5
CDR3 DNA: TGTGCCAGCAGCGCTCAGGGGGGAACTGAAGCTTTCTTT; CDR3 protein: CASSAQGGTEAFF; CDR3 length: 13; D gene: TRBD1; clone size: .; J gene: TRBJ1-1; V gene: TRBV7-2
CDR3 DNA: TGTGCCAGTAGTAACAGGGACACTGAAGCTTTCTTT; CDR3 protein: CASSNRDTEAFF; CDR3 length: 12; D gene: .; clone size: .; J gene: TRBJ1-1; V gene: TRBV19
CDR3 DNA: TGTGCCAGCTCCCCGACGGGGAGGCGGGACCATAGCACAGATACGCAGTATTTT; CDR3 protein: CASSPTGRRDHSTDTQYF; CDR3 length: 18; D gene: .; clone size: few; J gene: TRBJ2-3; V gene: TRBV5-4
CDR3 DNA: TGCGCCAGCAGCTTTGCGGGGGTCAGCACAGATACGCAGTATTTT; CDR3 protein: CASSFAGVSTDTQYF; CDR3 length: 15; D gene: TRBD2; clone size: once; J gene: TRBJ2-3; V gene: TRBV5-1
CDR3 DNA: TGTGCCAGCAGGAGGACTAGCGGGGGATTCGATACGCAGTATTTT; CDR3 protein: CASRRTSGGFDTQYF; CDR3 length: 15; D gene: TRBD2; clone size: .; J gene: TRBJ2-3; V gene: TRBV7-9
CDR3 DNA: TGTGCCAGCAGCGGGAGCGGGGGTCGTACCGGGGAGCTGTTTTTT; CDR3 protein: CASSGSGGRTGELFF; CDR3 length: 15; D gene: TRBD2; clone size: .; J gene: TRBJ2-2; V gene: TRBV7-9
CDR3 DNA: TGTGCCAGCAGCTTAACCCCAGATCAGCCCCAGCATTTT; CDR3 protein: CASSLTPDQPQHF; CDR3 length: 13; D gene: .; clone size: few; J gene: TRBJ1-5; V gene: TRBV7-3
CDR3 DNA: TGTGCCAGCAGCCGACAGGGACCTGAAGCTTTCTTT; CDR3 protein: CASSRQGPEAFF; CDR3 length: 12; D gene: TRBD1; clone size: .; J gene: TRBJ1-1; V gene: TRBV12-3/TRBV12-4
CDR3 DNA: TGTGCCAGCTCACCACGGACAGGGGGTACCTACGAGCAGTACTTC; CDR3 protein: CASSPRTGGTYEQYF; CDR3 length: 15; D gene: TRBD1; clone size: .; J gene: TRBJ2-7; V gene: TRBV18
CDR3 DNA: TGTGCCAGCAGCTTTGGACAGCTAAATCAGCCCCAGCATTTT; CDR3 protein: CASSFGQLNQPQHF; CDR3 length: 14; D gene: .; clone size: .; J gene: TRBJ1-5; V gene: TRBV5-6
CDR3 DNA: TGTGCCAGCAGCCCTCAAGGGGCAGGGGAAGCTTTCTTT; CDR3 protein: CASSPQGAGEAFF; CDR3 length: 13; D gene: .; clone size: .; J gene: TRBJ1-1; V gene: TRBV3-1/TRBV3-2
CDR3 DNA: TGTGCCAGCAGTTTTCAGGGGGCTCCCCGGGAGACCCAGTACTTC; CDR3 protein: CASSFQGAPRETQYF; CDR3 length: 15; D gene: TRBD1; clone size: .; J gene: TRBJ2-5; V gene: TRBV28
CDR3 DNA: TGTGCCAGCAGCCAATATGATGGAGGCCGAGACGCCAACGAGCAGTACTTC; CDR3 protein: CASSQYDGGRDANEQYF; CDR3 length: 17; D gene: .; clone size: .; J gene: TRBJ2-7; V gene: TRBV3-1/TRBV3-2
CDR3 DNA: TGTGCCAGCAGTGAATCTGCGGGATTGGACACCGGGGAGCTGTTTTTT; CDR3 protein: CASSESAGLDTGELFF; CDR3 length: 16; D gene: .; clone size: .; J gene: TRBJ2-2; V gene: TRBV25-1
CDR3 DNA: TGTGCCAGCAGCTTATCCGGACAGTTTACTGAAGCTTTCTTT; CDR3 protein: CASSLSGQFTEAFF; CDR3 length: 14; D gene: .; clone size: .; J gene: TRBJ1-1; V gene: TRBV11-1
CDR3 DNA: TGTGCCACCCAGGAAAACAATGAGCAGTTCTTC; CDR3 protein: CATQENNEQFF; CDR3 length: 11; D gene: .; clone size: .; J gene: TRBJ2-1; V gene: TRBV15
CDR3 DNA: TGTGCCAGAAGCCCCCCTGGAGGTGGAAATTCGGGCTACACCTTC; CDR3 protein: CARSPPGGGNSGYTF; CDR3 length: 15; D gene: .; clone size: once; J gene: TRBJ1-2; V gene: TRBV5-3
CDR3 DNA: TGTGCCATCAGTGTCGGGCGGGCCGGGAACAATGAGCAGTTCTTC; CDR3 protein: CAISVGRAGNNEQFF; CDR3 length: 15; D gene: .; clone size: .; J gene: TRBJ2-1; V gene: TRBV10-3
CDR3 DNA: TGTGCCAGCAGCCATGGGACTAGCGGGAGGTATGGCTCCTACAATGAGCAGTTCTTC; CDR3 protein: CASSHGTSGRYGSYNEQFF; CDR3 length: 19; D gene: TRBD2; clone size: .; J gene: TRBJ2-1; V gene: TRBV11-2
CDR3 DNA: TGCGCCAGCAGCTTGCGACAGGGCAGTTGGAATGAGCAGTTCTTC; CDR3 protein: CASSLRQGSWNEQFF; CDR3 length: 15; D gene: TRBD1; clone size: .; J gene: TRBJ2-1; V gene: TRBV5-1